Given below is one TCR beta chain in context. Its specific antigen is unknown. No base qualities exist here, and no much larger clone lies one base off it. Library construction relied on PCR. Data came from an Illumina HiSeq 2500. TCR library preparation used molecular barcoding, with unique molecular identifiers applied to normalize quantification of the TCRbeta repertoire. TCRdb cleaned the public reads at Q25 with fastp, built clones with MiXCR and kept in-frame beta chains. Each CDR3 protein appears once, grouped with its most common genes and DNA. Recorded for this sample are around 500,000 distinct CDR3 sequences; 23% of them occurred a single time. The ten biggest clones cover 14% of the sample. These data originate in a study of T-cell reconstitution after alpha-beta-depleted transplantation in children listed by TCRdb under 2016. About the study as a whole: T-cell immune reconstitution after TCRalphabeta/CD19-depleted allogeneic hematopoietic cell transplantation in children was quantitatively tracked in the study by means of TCR repertoire profiling.

What the treatment or condition label conveys for this sample: allogeneic hematopoietic cell transplantation with graft depleted of TCRalphabeta T cells and CD19 B cells. The children who served as transplant recipients had been given grafts of TCRalphabeta/CD19-depleted allogeneic hematopoietic cells. The paper's findings and limits, for the study overall: Over the following months the frequencies of hyperexpanded clones went down, and after one year T-cell counts and TCRbeta diversity were mostly credited to newly produced T cells. Apparently early alphabetaT-cell count recovery about two months after transplant reportedly relied on only several hundred rapidly expanded clones derived from non-depleted graft cells. The high TCRbeta diversity at day 60 in some patients was ascribed to recipient T cells and intrathymic progenitors that had survived conditioning.

Taken from cysteine to phenylalanine, the CDR3 has 15 residues. Of the read, only the CDR3 DNA is kept; its 45 bases are in frame from base 1. V loses 6 bases of germline sequence and J loses 8 bases, and the interval between the two ends is 20 bases. The chain is encoded by TRBV12-3 or TRBV12-4 joined to TRBJ2-1; the D region possibly corresponds to TRBD2 (5 bases align). This TCR derives from a boy younger than two who had a stem cell transplant for acute myeloid leukemia, so the T cells may come from the graft donor. The specimen comprised PBMCs, mostly from graft donor cells, sampled 360 days after TCRalphabeta/CD19-depleted stem cell transplant. For the CDR3, the sequence is CASRPYRLAIDEQFF. DNA sequence: TGTGCCAGCAGGCCGTATCGGCTAGCTATCGATGAGCAGTTCTTC.